This T cell receptor (beta chain) was recovered during a study of T-cell reconstitution after alpha-beta-depleted transplantation in children. TCRbeta library construction was performed incorporating unique molecular identifiers. TCRdb analysed the PCR reads with MiXCR anew, one entry per CDR3 protein. The top ten clones hold around 21% of a sample with more than 75,000 distinct CDR3 sequences, 23% of them seen once. The table lists this clonotype with many counts. Its antigen remains unidentified. The length of the CDR3 is 14 residues. Looked up from germline, CDR1 is DFQATT and CDR2 is SNEGSKA (reference sequence). The V and J ends lost 6 bases and 5 bases, in that order; junction bases with no gene match: 8. General study findings and limits: By about two months after transplant, alpha-beta T cells reportedly arose from several hundred graft clones that had expanded. Most T-cell counts and diversity one year after the transplant came from T cells that were newly produced. From surviving recipient T cells and thymic progenitors came the high day-60 TCRbeta diversity observed in some patients.

This clonotype originated in a boy younger than 10 with acute lymphoblastic leukemia, due to receive a stem cell transplant. The sequencing used PBMCs, collected before TCRalphabeta/CD19-depleted stem cell transplant. The chain uses TRBV20-1 and TRBJ2-5; 11 nucleotides line up with TRBD1. CDR3 loop: CSATGQGAHETQYF. The CDR3 nucleotides read TGCAGTGCAACCGGACAGGGGGCCCACGAGACCCAGTACTTC.